The 12 T cell receptor beta chains below come from one sample, sequenced in a study of T cells after somatic rescue of genetic block. Data came from immunoSEQ multiplex PCR; TCRdb stores just in-frame clones and leaves some out. This sample has over 55,000 clones; just over 90% occur once, and the top ten carry around 2.8%. The sequenced material came from peripheral blood mononuclear cells (PBMCs). Receptors were obtained from a man in his forties or fifties.

The chain recombines TRBV7-3 with TRBJ1-1; D is unresolved. Germline V gene sequence: CDR1 SGHTA, CDR2 FQGTGA. The V gene lost 5 bases and the J gene lost 4 bases, with 11 bases spanning the gap. The CDR3 has 13 amino acids. This chain's CDR3 is CASSPTPGTEAFF. In DNA, the CDR3 is TGTGCCAGCAGCCCCACACCGGGCACTGAAGCTTTCTTT.

This clone was detected once. The chain recombines TRBV11-3 with TRBJ2-7, with D unresolved. CDR3 size: 13 residues. V lost 1 base, J lost 3 bases, and 7 bases lay in between. Germline V lookup: CDR1 SGHNT, CDR2 YENEEA. CDR3 region: CASSLGSIYEQYF. In nucleotides, the CDR3 is TGTGCCAGCAGCTTAGGTAGCATCTACGAGCAGTACTTC.

V is TRBV28 and J is TRBJ2-5; 8 positions match TRBD1. V trimming: 7 bases; J trimming: 7 bases; junction bases outside the gene matches: 14. The CDR3 sequence is 15 residues long. Germline CDR1 is MDHEN and CDR2 is SYDVKM. Here the CDR3 DNA reads TGTGCCAGCACCTCAGACAGGGGCCGCCGGGGGACCCAGTACTTC. Residues: CASTSDRGRRGTQYF.

The gene calls are TRBV30 and TRBJ2-6, with D uncertain. The V end was cut by 2 bases, the J end by 0 bases, with 11 bases between. The CDR3 is 16 amino acids. From germline, CDR1 is GTSNPN and CDR2 SVGIG (reference sequence). CDR3 nucleotide sequence: TGTGCCTGGAGTCTGATGCTGAGCTCTGGGGCCAACGTCCTGACTTTC. Its protein is CAWSLMLSSGANVLTF.

The V gene is TRBV4-1, the J gene TRBJ2-5; D may be TRBD1 (6 bases). Between the trimmed V and J ends, which lost 1 base and 3 bases, there was a span of 6 bases. This CDR3 region has 13 residues. Germline V gene sequence: CDR1 MGHRA, CDR2 YSYEKL. The CDR3 region has the DNA TGCGCCAGCAGCCAAGCAGGGGAAGAGACCCAGTACTTC. Encoded protein: CASSQAGEETQYF.

The rearrangement joins TRBV20-1 to TRBJ1-1; no clear D gene. Trimming removed 6 bases from V and 10 bases from J, with 15 bases in between. The CDR3 length is 11 residues. Germline V gives CDR1 DFQATT, CDR2 SNEGSKA (reference sequence). The CDR3 protein is CSARQQRRAFF. The CDR3 coding sequence is TGCAGTGCAAGACAACAACGGAGAGCTTTCTTT.

This clone occurred once. The J gene is TRBJ1-1, the V gene TRBV7-9; a weak D match, TRBD1 (6 bases). Germline V gene sequence: CDR1 SEHNR, CDR2 FQNEAQ (reference sequence). Trimming took 5 bases from V and 5 from J, leaving 21 bases between them. This CDR3 is built from 16 residues. The chain's CDR3 is CASSPQGRQGYTEAFF. For the CDR3, the DNA is TGTGCCAGCAGCCCCCAGGGGAGGCAGGGATATACTGAAGCTTTCTTT.

The rearrangement uses TRBV5-6 and TRBJ1-4; 7 nucleotides agree with TRBD1. CDR1 is SGHDT and CDR2 is YYEEEE in the germline V gene. The CDR3 consists of 15 residues. J gave up 4 bases and V 2 bases, and 5 bases lay outside the gene matches. The CDR3 sequence: CASSFRGTGNEKLFF. The CDR3 DNA is TGTGCCAGCAGCTTCAGGGGGACGGGTAATGAAAAACTGTTTTTT.

V gene TRBV6-6 combines with J gene TRBJ1-2; D possibly corresponds to TRBD1 (5 bases). CDR1 and CDR2 from the germline V gene are MNHNY and SVGAGI (reference sequence). V shed 6 bases and J shed 3 bases, with 17 bases lying between them. This CDR3 has 15 residues. CDR3 nucleotides: TGTGCCAGCAGCCCAACCGTAGGGGATCACTATGGCTACACCTTC. Encoded protein: CASSPTVGDHYGYTF.

The J gene is TRBJ1-5, the V gene TRBV19, with D uncertain. CDR3 length: 14 amino acids. Germline CDR1 and CDR2: LNHDA and SQIVND (reference sequence). With 7 bases removed from V and 7 bases from J, the gap between germline ends came to 17 bases. This chain's CDR3 is CASNPRARSQPQHF. The CDR3 region has the DNA TGTGCCAGTAACCCCAGAGCGCGTAGCCAGCCCCAGCATTTT.

This clone was counted once. The J gene is TRBJ2-7, the V gene TRBV9; maybe TRBD1 (6 bases). CDR1 is SGDLS and CDR2 is YYNGEE in the germline V gene. Between the trimmed V and J ends, which lost 5 bases and 0 bases, there was a span of 12 bases. This CDR3 is 14 amino acids long. The CDR3 bases are TGTGCCAGCAGTGTCGGGACAATCTCCTACGAGCAGTACTTC. Protein product: CASSVGTISYEQYF.

This chain joins TRBV5-8 and TRBJ2-5, with no clear D. The CDR3 runs to 13 residues. CDR1 is SGHTS, CDR2 YDEGEE, per germline. Trimming left V 0 bases short and J 5 bases short, with 8 bases between. The CDR3, as DNA: TGTGCCAGCAGCTTGGGCAGTGGGGAGACCCAGTACTTC. Residues: CASSLGSGETQYF.